This T cell receptor (beta chain) was captured in a study of T cells in Graves' hyperthyroidism and ophthalmopathy. This clonotype was seen at least ten times. The antigen remains unidentified. Study-level results: Most expanded thyroid clonotypes above 0.001 also appeared in blood.

CDR3 length: 15 amino acids. V trimming: 3 bases; J trimming: 3 bases; junction bases outside the gene matches: 7. Germline CDR1 is SGDLS and CDR2 is YYNGEE. The investigators amplified TCR beta CDR3 regions from RNA transcripts. HTBI primers were the set used in a first-round RT-PCR of the TCR CDR3. TCRdb recomputed calls from the multiplex PCR reads with MiXCR, one row per CDR3 protein. The data hold about 500,000 distinct CDR3 sequences, with 40% to 55% observed a single time. The genes are TRBV9 and TRBJ2-5; 8 bases match TRBD2. The sequenced sample was peripheral blood or thyroid tissue (not recorded which). The TCR was taken from an adult woman with Graves' disease, either hyperthyroidism or ophthalmopathy (not recorded which). CDR3: CASSEGLDGEETQYF. DNA for the CDR3: TGTGCCAGCAGCGAGGGACTAGATGGAGAAGAGACCCAGTACTTC.